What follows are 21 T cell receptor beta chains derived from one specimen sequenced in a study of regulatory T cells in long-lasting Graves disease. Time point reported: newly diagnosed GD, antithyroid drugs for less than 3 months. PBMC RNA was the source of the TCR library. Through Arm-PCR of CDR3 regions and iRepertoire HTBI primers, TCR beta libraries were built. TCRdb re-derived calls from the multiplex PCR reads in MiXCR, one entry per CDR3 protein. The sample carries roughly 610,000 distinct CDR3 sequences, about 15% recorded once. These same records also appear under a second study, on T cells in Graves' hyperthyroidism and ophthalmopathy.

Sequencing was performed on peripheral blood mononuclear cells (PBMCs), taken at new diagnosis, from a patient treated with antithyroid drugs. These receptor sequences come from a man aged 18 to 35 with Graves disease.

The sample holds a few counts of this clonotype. The chain's CDR3 is CASSQGGMGRQFF. CDR3 nucleotides: TGTGCCAGCAGCCAAGGAGGGATGGGGAGGCAGTTCTTC. The rearrangement joins TRBV14 to TRBJ2-1; the D gene is possibly TRBD2 (5 bases). Germline CDR1 is SGHDN and CDR2 is FVKESK. The CDR3 is made up of 13 amino acids. V was cut by 1 base and J by 12 bases, with 13 bases left in between.

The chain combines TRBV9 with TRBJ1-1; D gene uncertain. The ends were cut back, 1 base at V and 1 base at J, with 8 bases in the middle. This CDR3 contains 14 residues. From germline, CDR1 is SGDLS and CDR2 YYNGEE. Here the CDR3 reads CASSVLGKNTEAFF. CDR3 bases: TGTGCCAGCAGCGTACTCGGGAAGAACACTGAAGCTTTCTTT.

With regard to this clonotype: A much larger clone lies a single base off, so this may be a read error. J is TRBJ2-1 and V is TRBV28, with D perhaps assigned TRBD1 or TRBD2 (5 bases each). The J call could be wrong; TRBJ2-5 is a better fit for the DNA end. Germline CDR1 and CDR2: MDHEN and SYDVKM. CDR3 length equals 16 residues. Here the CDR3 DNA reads TGTGCCAGCAGTTTATACCTGGGACCGAACCAAAAGACCCAGTACTTC. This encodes CASSLYLGPNQKTQYF.

The chain's CDR3 is CASSSWTSGRVWNEQFF. Here the CDR3 DNA reads TGTGCCAGCAGCTCCTGGACTAGCGGGAGGGTATGGAATGAGCAGTTCTTC. The chain recombines TRBV5-4 with TRBJ2-1; 15 positions agree with TRBD2. CDR3 size: 17 residues. Per germline, CDR1 SGHNT and CDR2 YYREEE (reference sequence). V shed 3 bases and J 7 bases; nucleotides not matched to a gene: 8.

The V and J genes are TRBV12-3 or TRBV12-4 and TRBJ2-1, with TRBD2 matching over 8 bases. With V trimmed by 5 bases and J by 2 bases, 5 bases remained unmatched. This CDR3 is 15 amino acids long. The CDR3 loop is CASSLSGEAYNEQFF. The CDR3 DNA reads TGTGCCAGCAGTCTTAGCGGGGAAGCCTACAATGAGCAGTTCTTC.

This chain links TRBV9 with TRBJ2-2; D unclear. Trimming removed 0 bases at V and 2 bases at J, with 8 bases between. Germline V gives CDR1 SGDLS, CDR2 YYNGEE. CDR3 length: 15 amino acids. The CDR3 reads CASSVARANTGELFF. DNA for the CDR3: TGTGCCAGCAGCGTAGCTAGGGCAAACACCGGGGAGCTGTTTTTT.

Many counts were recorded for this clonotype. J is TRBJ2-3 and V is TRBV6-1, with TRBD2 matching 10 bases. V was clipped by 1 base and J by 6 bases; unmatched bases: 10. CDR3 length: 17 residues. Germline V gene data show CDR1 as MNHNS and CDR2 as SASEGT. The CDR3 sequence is CASSEEALAGVSDTQYF. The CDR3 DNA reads TGTGCCAGCAGTGAAGAGGCTCTAGCGGGAGTATCTGATACGCAGTATTTT.

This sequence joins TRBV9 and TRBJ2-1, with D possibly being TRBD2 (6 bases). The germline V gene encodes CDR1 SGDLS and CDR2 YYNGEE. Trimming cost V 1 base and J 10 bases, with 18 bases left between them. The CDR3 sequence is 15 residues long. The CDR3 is CASSVSGLNHKEQFF. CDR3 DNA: TGTGCCAGCAGCGTATCGGGACTCAACCATAAAGAGCAGTTCTTC.

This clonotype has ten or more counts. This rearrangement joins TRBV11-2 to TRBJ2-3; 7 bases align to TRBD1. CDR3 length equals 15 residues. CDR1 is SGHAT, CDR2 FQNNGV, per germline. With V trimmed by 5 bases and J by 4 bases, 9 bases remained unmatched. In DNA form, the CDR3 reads TGTGCCAGCAGCCCCCCACAGGGGAACCCAGATACGCAGTATTTT. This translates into CASSPPQGNPDTQYF. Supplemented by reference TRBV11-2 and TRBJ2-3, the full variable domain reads EAGVAQSPRYKIIEKRQSVAFWCNPISGHATLYWYQQILGQGPKLLIQFQNNGVVDDSQLPKDRFSAERLKGVDSTLKIQPAKLEDSAVYLCASSPPQGNPDTQYFGPGTRLTVL.

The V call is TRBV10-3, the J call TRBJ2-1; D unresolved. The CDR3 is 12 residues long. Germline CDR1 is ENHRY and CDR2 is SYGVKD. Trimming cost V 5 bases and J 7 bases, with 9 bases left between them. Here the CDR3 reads CAISSPGNEQFF. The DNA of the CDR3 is TGTGCCATCAGTTCTCCCGGGAATGAGCAGTTCTTC.

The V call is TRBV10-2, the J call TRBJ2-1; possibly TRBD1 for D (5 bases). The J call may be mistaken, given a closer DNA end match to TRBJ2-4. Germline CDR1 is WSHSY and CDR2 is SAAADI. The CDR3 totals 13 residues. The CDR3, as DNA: TGCGCCAGCCTGGCCGCAGGGAAAAACATTCAGTACTTC. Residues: CASLAAGKNIQYF.

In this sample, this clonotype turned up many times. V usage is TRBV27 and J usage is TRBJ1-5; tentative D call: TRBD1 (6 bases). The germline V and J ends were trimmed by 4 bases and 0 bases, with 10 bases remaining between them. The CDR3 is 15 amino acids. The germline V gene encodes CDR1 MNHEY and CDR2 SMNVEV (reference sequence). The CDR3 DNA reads TGTGCCAGCAGTTGGGGGCGCGGTAGCAATCAGCCCCAGCATTTT. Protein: CASSWGRGSNQPQHF.

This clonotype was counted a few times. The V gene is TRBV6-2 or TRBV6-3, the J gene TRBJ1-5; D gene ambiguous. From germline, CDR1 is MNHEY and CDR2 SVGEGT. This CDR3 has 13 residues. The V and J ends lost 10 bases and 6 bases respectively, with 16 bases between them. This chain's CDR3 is CATVPGSVQPQHF. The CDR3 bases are TGTGCCACCGTTCCCGGTTCAGTTCAGCCCCAGCATTTT.

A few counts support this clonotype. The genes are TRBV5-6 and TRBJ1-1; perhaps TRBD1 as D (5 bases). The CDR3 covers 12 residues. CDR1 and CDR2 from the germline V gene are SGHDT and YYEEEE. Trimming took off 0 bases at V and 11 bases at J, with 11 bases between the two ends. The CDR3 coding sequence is TGTGCCAGCAGCTTGGGAGGCAGGGCTGCTTTCTTT. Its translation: CASSLGGRAAFF. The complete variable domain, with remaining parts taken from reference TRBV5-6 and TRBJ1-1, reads DAGVTQSPTHLIKTRGQQVTLRCSPKSGHDTVSWYQQALGQGPQFIFQYYEEEERQRGNFPDRFSGHQFPNYSSELNVNALLLGDSALYLCASSLGGRAAFFGQGTRLTVV.

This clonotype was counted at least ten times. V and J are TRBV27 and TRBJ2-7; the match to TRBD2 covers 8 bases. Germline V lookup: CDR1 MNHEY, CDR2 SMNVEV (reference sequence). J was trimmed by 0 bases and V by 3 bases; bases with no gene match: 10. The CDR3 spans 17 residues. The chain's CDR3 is CASSFVGVAGSSYEQYF. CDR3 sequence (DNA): TGTGCCAGCAGTTTTGTAGGCGTAGCGGGGAGCTCCTACGAGCAGTACTTC.

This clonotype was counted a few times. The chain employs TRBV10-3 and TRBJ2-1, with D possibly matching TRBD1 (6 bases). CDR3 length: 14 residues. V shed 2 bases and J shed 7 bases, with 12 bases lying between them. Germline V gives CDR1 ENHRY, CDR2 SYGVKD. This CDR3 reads CAISEGKQGNEQFF. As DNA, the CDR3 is TGTGCCATCAGTGAGGGTAAACAGGGAAATGAGCAGTTCTTC.

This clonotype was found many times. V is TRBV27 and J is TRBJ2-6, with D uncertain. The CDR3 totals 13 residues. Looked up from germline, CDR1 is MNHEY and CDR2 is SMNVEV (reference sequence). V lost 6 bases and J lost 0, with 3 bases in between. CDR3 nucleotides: TGTGCCAGCAGACACTCTGGGGCCAACGTCCTGACTTTC. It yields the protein CASRHSGANVLTF.

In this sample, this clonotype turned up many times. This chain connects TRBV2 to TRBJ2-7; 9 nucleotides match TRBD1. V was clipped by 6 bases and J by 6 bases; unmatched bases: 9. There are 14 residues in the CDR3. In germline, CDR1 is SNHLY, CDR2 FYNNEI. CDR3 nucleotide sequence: TGTGCCAGCAGGATGGACAGGGGAGGGGGCGAGCAGTACTTC. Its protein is CASRMDRGGGEQYF. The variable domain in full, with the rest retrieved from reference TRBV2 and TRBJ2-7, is EPEVTQTPSHQVTQMGQEVILRCVPISNHLYFYWYRQILGQKVEFLVSFYNNEISEKSEIFDDQFSVERPDGSNFTLKIRSTKLEDSAMYFCASRMDRGGGEQYFGPGTRLTVT.

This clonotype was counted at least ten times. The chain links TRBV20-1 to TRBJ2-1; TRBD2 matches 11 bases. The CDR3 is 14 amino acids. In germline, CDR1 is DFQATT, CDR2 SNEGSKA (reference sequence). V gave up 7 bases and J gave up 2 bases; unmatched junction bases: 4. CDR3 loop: CSGRLAGTYNEQFF. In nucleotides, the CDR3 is TGCAGTGGAAGACTAGCGGGGACCTACAATGAGCAGTTCTTC.

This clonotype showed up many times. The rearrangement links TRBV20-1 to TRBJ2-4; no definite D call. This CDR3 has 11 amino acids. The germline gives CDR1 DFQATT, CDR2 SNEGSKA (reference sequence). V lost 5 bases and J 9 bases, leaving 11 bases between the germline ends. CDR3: CSAFLRPIQYF. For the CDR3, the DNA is TGCAGTGCTTTCCTACGACCCATTCAGTACTTC.

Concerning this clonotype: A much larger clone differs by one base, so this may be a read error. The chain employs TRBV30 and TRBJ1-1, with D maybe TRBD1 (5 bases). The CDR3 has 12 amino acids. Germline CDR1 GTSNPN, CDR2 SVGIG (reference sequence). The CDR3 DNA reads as TGTGCCTGGAGTTCAGGGTCGGCTGAAGCTCTCTTT. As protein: CAWSSGSAEALF.